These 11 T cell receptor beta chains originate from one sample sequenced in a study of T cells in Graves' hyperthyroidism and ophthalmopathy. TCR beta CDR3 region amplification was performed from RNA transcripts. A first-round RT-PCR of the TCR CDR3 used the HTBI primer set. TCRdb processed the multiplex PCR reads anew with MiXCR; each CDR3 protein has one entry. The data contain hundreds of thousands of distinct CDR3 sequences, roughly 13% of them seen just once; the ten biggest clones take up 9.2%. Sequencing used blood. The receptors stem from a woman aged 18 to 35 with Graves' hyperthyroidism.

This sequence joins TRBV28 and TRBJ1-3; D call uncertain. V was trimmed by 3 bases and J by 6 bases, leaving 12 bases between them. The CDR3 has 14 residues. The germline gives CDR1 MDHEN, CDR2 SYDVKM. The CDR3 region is CASSLVGIANTIYF. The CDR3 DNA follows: TGTGCCAGCAGTTTGGTGGGGATCGCAAACACCATATATTTT.

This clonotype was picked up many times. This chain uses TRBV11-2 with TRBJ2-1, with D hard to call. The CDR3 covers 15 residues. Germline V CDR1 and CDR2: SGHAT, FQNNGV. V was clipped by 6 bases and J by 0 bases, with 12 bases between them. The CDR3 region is CASRRPGSSYNEQFF. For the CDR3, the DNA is TGTGCCAGCAGACGCCCCGGAAGCTCCTACAATGAGCAGTTCTTC.

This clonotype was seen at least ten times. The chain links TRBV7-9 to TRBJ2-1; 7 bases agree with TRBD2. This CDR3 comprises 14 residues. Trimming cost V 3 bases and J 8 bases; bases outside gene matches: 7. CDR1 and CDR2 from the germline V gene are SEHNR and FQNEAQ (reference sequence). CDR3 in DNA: TGTGCCAGCAGCTTGCGGGGGAGTCCCCATGAGCAGTTCTTC. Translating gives CASSLRGSPHEQFF.

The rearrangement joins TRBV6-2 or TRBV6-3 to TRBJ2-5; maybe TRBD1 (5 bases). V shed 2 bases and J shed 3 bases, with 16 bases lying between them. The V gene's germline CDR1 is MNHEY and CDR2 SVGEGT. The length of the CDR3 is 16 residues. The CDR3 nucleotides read TGTGCCAGCAGTTACCTTATGCAGACAGCTAAAGAGACCCAGTACTTC. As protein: CASSYLMQTAKETQYF.

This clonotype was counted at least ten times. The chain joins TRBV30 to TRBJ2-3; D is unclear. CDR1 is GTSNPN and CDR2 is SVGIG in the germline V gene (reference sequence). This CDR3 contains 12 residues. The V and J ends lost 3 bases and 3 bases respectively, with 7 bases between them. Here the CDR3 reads CAWSYSTDTQYF. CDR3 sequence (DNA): TGTGCCTGGAGCTACTCGACAGATACGCAGTATTTT.

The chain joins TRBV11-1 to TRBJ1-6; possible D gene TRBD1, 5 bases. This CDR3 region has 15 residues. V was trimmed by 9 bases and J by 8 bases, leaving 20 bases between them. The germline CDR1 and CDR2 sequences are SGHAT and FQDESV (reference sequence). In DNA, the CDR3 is TGTGCCAGTTGCCAGACAGACAATCCCGATTCACCCCTCCACTTT. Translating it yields CASCQTDNPDSPLHF. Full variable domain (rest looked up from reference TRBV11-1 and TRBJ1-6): EAEVAQSPRYKITEKSQAVAFWCDPISGHATLYWYRQILGQGPELLVQFQDESVVDDSQLPKDRFSAERLKGVDSTLKIQPAELGDSAMYLCASCQTDNPDSPLHFGNGTRLTVT.

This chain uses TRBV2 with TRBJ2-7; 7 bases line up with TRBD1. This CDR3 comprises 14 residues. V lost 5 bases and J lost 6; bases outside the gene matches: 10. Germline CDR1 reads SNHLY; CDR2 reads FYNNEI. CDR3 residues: CASSPTGLVAEQYF. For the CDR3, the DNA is TGTGCCAGCAGTCCGACAGGGTTGGTAGCCGAGCAGTACTTC.

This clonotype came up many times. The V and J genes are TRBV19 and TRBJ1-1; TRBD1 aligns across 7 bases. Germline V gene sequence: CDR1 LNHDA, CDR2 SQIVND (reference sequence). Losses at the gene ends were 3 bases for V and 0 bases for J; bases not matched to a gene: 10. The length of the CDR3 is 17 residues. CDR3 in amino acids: CASSISATDRLNTEAFF. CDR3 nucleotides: TGTGCCAGTAGTATTTCTGCTACGGACAGGTTGAACACTGAAGCTTTCTTT.

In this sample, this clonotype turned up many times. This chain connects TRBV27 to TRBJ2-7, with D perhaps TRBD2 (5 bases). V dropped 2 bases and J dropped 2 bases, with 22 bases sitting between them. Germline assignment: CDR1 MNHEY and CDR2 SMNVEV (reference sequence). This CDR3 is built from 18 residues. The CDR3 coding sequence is TGTGCCAGCAGTTTAGGGGTCCCCGGAGGCATCTCCCCCTACGAGCAGTACTTC. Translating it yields CASSLGVPGGISPYEQYF.

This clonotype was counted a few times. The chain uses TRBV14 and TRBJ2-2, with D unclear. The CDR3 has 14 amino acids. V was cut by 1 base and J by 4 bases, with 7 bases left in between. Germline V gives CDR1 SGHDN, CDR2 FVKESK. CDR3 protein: CASSQGRLTGELFF. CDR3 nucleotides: TGTGCCAGCAGCCAAGGACGGCTCACCGGGGAGCTGTTTTTT.

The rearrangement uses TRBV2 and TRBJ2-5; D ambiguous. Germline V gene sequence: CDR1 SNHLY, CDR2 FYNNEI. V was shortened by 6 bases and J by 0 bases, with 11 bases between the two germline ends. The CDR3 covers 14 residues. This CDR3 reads CASRDGSYQETQYF. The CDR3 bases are TGTGCCAGCAGGGACGGATCGTACCAAGAGACCCAGTACTTC.